Included here is one T cell receptor (beta chain) sequence, with context. The sample originates from a study of blood T cell repertoires in COVID-19. Authors' data handling: Amplifying reference gene primers gave estimates of nucleated cell counts. Data came from immunoSEQ multiplex PCR; TCRdb stores just in-frame clones and leaves some out. Clone size and the V and J calls come from that table; the DNA yielded D and trimming. The sample consists of just under 20,000 clones, approximately 95% of them appearing once. This CDR3 has 19 residues. Germline V gene lookup returns CDR1 LNHDA and CDR2 SQIVND (reference sequence). V lost 5 bases to trimming and J lost 0 bases; unmatched junction nucleotides: 7.

Sample: peripheral blood. The V and J genes are TRBV19 and TRBJ2-6; 13 bases align to TRBD2. This clonotype was sampled from a woman in her forties or fifties with active COVID-19. In DNA, the CDR3 is TGTGCCAGTAGTCCAGGACTAGCGGGAGCCCACTCTGGGGCCAACGTCCTGACTTTC. Translation gives CASSPGLAGAHSGANVLTF.